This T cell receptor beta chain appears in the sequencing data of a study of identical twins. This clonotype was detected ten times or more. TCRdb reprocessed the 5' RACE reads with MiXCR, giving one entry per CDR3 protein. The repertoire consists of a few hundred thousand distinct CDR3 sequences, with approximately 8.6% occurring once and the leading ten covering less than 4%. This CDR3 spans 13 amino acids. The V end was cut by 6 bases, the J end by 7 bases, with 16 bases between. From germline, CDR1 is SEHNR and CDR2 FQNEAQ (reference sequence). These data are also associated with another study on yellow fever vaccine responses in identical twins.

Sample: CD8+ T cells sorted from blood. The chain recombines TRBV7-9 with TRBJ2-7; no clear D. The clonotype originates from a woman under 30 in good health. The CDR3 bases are TGTGCCAGCAGATACCCCGGCGGTGAGGAGCAGTACTTC. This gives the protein CASRYPGGEEQYF.